The 29 T cell receptor beta chains given below trace back to one sample, sequenced in a study of cytomegalovirus exposure and HLA in healthy donors. Assay used: immunoSEQ multiplex PCR; TCRdb lists only in-frame clones, some missing. The sample carries 250,000 to 400,000 clones, roughly 90% recorded once. Sequencing input: PBMCs. Receptors originate from a man aged 30 to 39 in good health and CMV-seronegative.

The chain is built from TRBV10-1 and TRBJ2-3, with D tentatively TRBD1 (5 bases). Trimming shortened V by 3 bases and J by 2 bases, and 9 bases separated the two germline ends. The CDR3 length is 14 residues. Per germline, CDR1 WNHNN and CDR2 SYGVQD (reference sequence). The CDR3 spells CASSDGRATDTQYF. For the CDR3, the DNA is TGCGCCAGCAGTGACGGCAGGGCCACAGATACGCAGTATTTT.

The chain carries TRBV29-1 and TRBJ2-7; no reliable D call. The CDR3 covers 14 residues. Germline V gene lookup returns CDR1 SQVTM and CDR2 ANQGSEA. The germline V and J ends were trimmed by 3 bases and 2 bases, with 14 bases remaining between them. This chain's CDR3 is CSVELQNPPYEQYF. Written as DNA, the CDR3 is TGCAGCGTTGAGTTACAGAACCCCCCCTACGAGCAGTACTTC.

The J gene is TRBJ1-1, the V gene TRBV23-1; D not certain. TRBV23-1 is treated as an ORF (open reading frame) with a function not yet certain. The CDR3 sequence is 19 residues long. Trimming stripped 0 bases from V and 1 base from J, with 21 bases between. Here the CDR3 reads CASSQSEPTITAGNTEAFF. The DNA for the CDR3 is TGCGCCAGCAGTCAATCAGAACCTACGATAACTGCAGGGAACACTGAAGCTTTCTTT.

The chain carries TRBV19 and TRBJ1-5; unclear D gene. CDR1 is LNHDA, CDR2 SQIVND, per germline (reference sequence). The CDR3 extends over 16 amino acids. The ends were cut back, 0 bases at V and 4 bases at J, with 13 bases in the middle. The CDR3 region has the DNA TGTGCCAGTAGTATAGATGCAGGTCTTGAGAATCAGCCCCAGCATTTT. Translating it yields CASSIDAGLENQPQHF. The variable domain in full, completed from reference TRBV19 and TRBJ1-5, reads DGGITQSPKYLFRKEGQNVTLSCEQNLNHDAMYWYRQDPGQGLRLIYYSQIVNDFQKGDIAEGYSVSREKKESFPLTVTSAQKNPTAFYLCASSIDAGLENQPQHFGDGTRLSIL.

About this clone itself: The sample carries other DNA sequences with the same CDR3. The chain joins TRBV10-1 to TRBJ1-2; TRBD1 agrees at 7 bases. Looked up from germline, CDR1 is WNHNN and CDR2 is SYGVQD (reference sequence). V dropped 5 bases and J dropped 2; count of bases not matched to a gene: 2. This CDR3 has 13 residues. CDR3 residues: CASSPTGNYGYTF. The CDR3, as DNA: TGCGCCAGCAGTCCGACAGGGAACTATGGCTACACCTTC.

V and J are TRBV12-5 and TRBJ1-3; 7 nucleotides agree with TRBD1. In germline, CDR1 is LGHNT, CDR2 FRNRAP. This CDR3 contains 15 residues. J lost 2 bases, V lost 7 bases, and 8 bases had no gene match. The CDR3, as DNA: TGTGCTAGTGCCAGGACAGGCGGTGCTGGAAACACCATATATTTT. Its translation is CASARTGGAGNTIYF.

The V gene is TRBV25-1, the J gene TRBJ1-2; D is perhaps TRBD1 (5 bases). CDR1 and CDR2 (germline): MGHDK, SYGVNS. CDR3 size: 14 residues. V dropped 3 bases and J dropped 6 bases, with 14 bases sitting between them. CDR3 sequence: CASSDIPEGNGYTF. The CDR3 region has the DNA TGTGCCAGCAGTGACATACCGGAGGGGAATGGCTACACCTTC.

The chain recombines TRBV5-6 with TRBJ2-5, with D hard to call. This CDR3 comprises 14 residues. V lost 4 bases to trimming and J lost 6 bases, with 16 bases between them. Per germline, CDR1 SGHDT and CDR2 YYEEEE. CDR3 amino acids: CASSASARIKTQYF. The CDR3 DNA reads TGTGCCAGCAGCGCGAGCGCCCGGATCAAGACCCAGTACTTC.

The V gene is TRBV6-1, the J gene TRBJ2-1, with D possibly being TRBD1 (6 bases). This CDR3 is 15 amino acids long. Germline V gene data show CDR1 as MNHNS and CDR2 as SASEGT. Trimming pared 2 bases from V and 0 bases from J, leaving 8 bases between. CDR3 loop: CASSEPTGSYNEQFF. CDR3 in DNA: TGTGCCAGCAGTGAACCGACAGGCTCCTACAATGAGCAGTTCTTC.

The chain combines TRBV7-7 with TRBJ2-3; 8 bases match TRBD2. CDR1 is SSHAT, CDR2 FNYEAQ, per germline (reference sequence). V shed 1 base, J shed 3 bases, and the junction held 3 bases outside the gene matches. This CDR3 is built from 15 residues. CDR3 amino acids: CASSLVQRGTDTQYF. The CDR3 DNA reads as TGTGCCAGCAGCTTAGTACAGCGGGGGACAGATACGCAGTATTTT.

This clone has just one count. This chain uses TRBV6-6 with TRBJ2-2; D ambiguous. Trimming removed 2 bases from V and 2 bases from J, with 6 bases in between. The germline V gene has CDR1 MNHNY and CDR2 SVGAGI (reference sequence). The CDR3 totals 14 residues. This CDR3 is CASSYRSNTGELFF. For the CDR3, the DNA is TGTGCCAGCAGTTACAGGAGTAACACCGGGGAGCTGTTTTTT.

V gene TRBV5-1 combines with J gene TRBJ2-3; tentative D call: TRBD2 (6 bases). The CDR3 has 14 amino acids. Germline V gene sequence: CDR1 SGHRS, CDR2 YFSETQ. Trimming shortened V by 4 bases and J by 5 bases, and 14 bases separated the two germline ends. For the CDR3, the DNA is TGCGCCAGCAGCCAGACTAGTGTTGGAGATACGCAGTATTTT. Translation gives CASSQTSVGDTQYF.

This chain links TRBV10-1 with TRBJ1-1; possibly TRBD1 for D (5 bases). Germline V lookup: CDR1 WNHNN, CDR2 SYGVQD (reference sequence). CDR3 length: 13 residues. The ends were cut back, 6 bases at V and 2 bases at J, with 10 bases in the middle. The CDR3 region has the DNA TGCGCCAGCAGGGCGACAGAAAACACTGAAGCTTTCTTT. It encodes CASRATENTEAFF.

The chain employs TRBV5-1 and TRBJ2-5, with unresolved D. Trimming pared 0 bases from V and 2 bases from J, leaving 14 bases between. Germline values: CDR1 SGHRS, CDR2 YFSETQ. The CDR3 covers 16 residues. This CDR3 reads CASSLEVPTLQETQYF. The CDR3 coding sequence is TGCGCCAGCAGCTTGGAAGTCCCAACCCTACAAGAGACCCAGTACTTC.

This chain connects TRBV19 to TRBJ1-6; TRBD1 is a possible D gene (6 bases). Per the germline V gene, CDR1 is LNHDA and CDR2 is SQIVND (reference sequence). This CDR3 contains 13 residues. V was clipped by 6 bases and J by 8 bases, with 11 bases between them. In nucleotides, the CDR3 is TGTGCCAGTAGGGACAGCCCGTATTCACCCCTCCACTTT. Protein product: CASRDSPYSPLHF.

The V gene is TRBV7-2, the J gene TRBJ2-7; 8 positions match TRBD1. Trimming took 2 bases from V and 5 from J; bases not matched to a gene: 5. Germline V CDR1 and CDR2: SGHTA, FQGNSA. The CDR3 is made up of 14 amino acids. The CDR3 nucleotides are TGTGCCAGCAGCTTACAGGGGGCGAGGGACGAGCAGTACTTC. Amino acids: CASSLQGARDEQYF. Filled out from reference TRBV7-2 and TRBJ2-7, the complete variable domain reads GAGVSQSPSNKVTEKGKDVELRCDPISGHTALYWYRQSLGQGLEFLIYFQGNSAPDKSGLPSDRFSAERTGGSVSTLTIQRTQQEDSAVYLCASSLQGARDEQYFGPGTRLTVT.

This clone appeared a single time. Here the CDR3 reads CASSNREFGEAFF. CDR3 nucleotide sequence: TGTGCCAGTAGTAACAGGGAATTCGGTGAAGCTTTCTTT. This chain joins TRBV19 and TRBJ1-1; D is possibly TRBD1 (6 bases). CDR3 size: 13 residues. The V end lost 4 bases, the J end lost 7 bases, and 13 bases lay between the germline ends. Germline V CDR1 and CDR2: LNHDA, SQIVND (reference sequence).

The rearrangement links TRBV4-1 to TRBJ1-4; D might be TRBD1 (5 bases). Germline V gives CDR1 MGHRA, CDR2 YSYEKL. There are 15 residues in the CDR3. V gave up 2 bases and J gave up 0 bases, with 7 bases separating them. The CDR3: CASSQTTATNEKLFF. The CDR3 coding sequence is TGCGCCAGCAGCCAAACGACAGCAACTAATGAAAAACTGTTTTTT.

V and J are TRBV4-3 and TRBJ2-1; weak D call: TRBD2 (5 bases). V lost 2 bases and J 5 bases, leaving 22 bases between the germline ends. CDR1 and CDR2 from the germline V gene are LGHNA and YSLEER. The CDR3 length is 18 residues. DNA of the CDR3: TGCGCCAGCAGCCAAAGCCCCAGAGGGCCCGAGGTGAACAATGAGCAGTTCTTC. This codes for CASSQSPRGPEVNNEQFF.

V usage is TRBV4-3 and J usage is TRBJ2-7; D is possibly TRBD1 (5 bases). Germline V gives CDR1 LGHNA, CDR2 YSLEER. The V end was cut by 4 bases, the J end by 1 base, with 14 bases between. This CDR3 comprises 15 residues. CDR3 sequence (DNA): TGCGCCAGCAGCCCACGACAGTCCGCATCCTACGAGCAGTACTTC. Encoded protein: CASSPRQSASYEQYF.

V and J are TRBV5-6 and TRBJ2-1; 12 positions agree with TRBD2. Germline V gene data show CDR1 as SGHDT and CDR2 as YYEEEE. The length of the CDR3 is 16 residues. The junction had 5 bases not matched to a gene; V was cut back by 2 bases and J by 5 bases. The CDR3 DNA reads TGTGCCAGCAGCTTCCGGACTAGCGGGGCCAACAATGAGCAGTTCTTC. Protein: CASSFRTSGANNEQFF.

The rearrangement uses TRBV7-8 and TRBJ2-7; D remains unclear. The CDR3 length is 12 residues. Germline V gene data show CDR1 as SGHVS and CDR2 as FQNEAQ. Trimming removed 0 bases from V and 6 bases from J, with 6 bases in between. The chain's CDR3 is CASSLAGLEQYF. CDR3 coding DNA: TGTGCCAGCAGCTTAGCTGGGCTCGAGCAGTACTTC.

This clone came up many times. This sequence joins TRBV10-2 and TRBJ2-7; weak D call: TRBD2 (5 bases). Trimming took 7 bases from V and 4 from J, leaving 17 bases between them. Germline CDR1 and CDR2: WSHSY and SAAADI. This CDR3 is built from 14 residues. The CDR3 spells CASTLPGGGYEQYF. The CDR3 DNA is TGCGCCAGCACGTTGCCCGGAGGCGGGTACGAGCAGTACTTC.

V is TRBV25-1 and J is TRBJ2-7, with D perhaps TRBD2 (5 bases). Germline V gene sequence: CDR1 MGHDK, CDR2 SYGVNS. The CDR3 loop spans 15 amino acids. The germline V and J ends were trimmed by 3 bases and 3 bases, with 15 bases remaining between them. The CDR3 bases are TGTGCCAGCAGTGAGGCGGGCCCCGGGTTCTACGAGCAGTACTTC. This translates into CASSEAGPGFYEQYF.

CDR3 in amino acids: CASSSDRALLHF. CDR3 in DNA: TGTGCCAGCAGCTCCGACAGGGCATTATTACATTTT. V gene TRBV11-2 combines with J gene TRBJ1-5; 7 positions agree with TRBD1. J lost 16 bases, V lost 4 bases, and 10 bases had no gene match. The CDR3 consists of 12 residues. The germline CDR1 and CDR2 sequences are SGHAT and FQNNGV.

This chain joins TRBV29-1 and TRBJ2-2, with a weak D call TRBD2 (6 bases). Trimming stripped 6 bases from V and 1 base from J, with 15 bases between. Per the germline V gene, CDR1 is SQVTM and CDR2 is ANQGSEA. CDR3 length: 15 residues. The CDR3 DNA reads as TGCAGCGTGTCTCAGGGCGGGGTGAACACCGGGGAGCTGTTTTTT. Protein product: CSVSQGGVNTGELFF.

CDR3 region: CASSEGDSRTEAFF. The CDR3 nucleotides are TGTGCCAGCAGTGAAGGGGACAGTAGGACTGAAGCTTTCTTT. The V call is TRBV2, the J call TRBJ1-1, with 7 bases lining up with TRBD1. The CDR3 length is 14 residues. The V gene's germline CDR1 is SNHLY and CDR2 FYNNEI. Trimming cost V 1 base and J 5 bases; bases outside gene matches: 4.

The chain combines TRBV5-4 with TRBJ1-2; tentative D call: TRBD1 (5 bases). CDR1 and CDR2 from the germline V gene are SGHNT and YYREEE (reference sequence). V gave up 0 bases and J gave up 2 bases, with 11 bases separating them. This CDR3 spans 15 amino acids. CDR3: CASSLVQGGNYGYTF. CDR3 DNA: TGTGCCAGCAGCTTGGTGCAGGGTGGAAACTATGGCTACACCTTC.

This clone was observed a few times. V is TRBV7-9 and J is TRBJ1-6; no definite D call. Germline CDR1 is SEHNR and CDR2 is FQNEAQ (reference sequence). The V end was cut by 5 bases, the J end by 7 bases, with 12 bases between. CDR3 size: 14 residues. CDR3 residues: CASSRSGLNSPLHF. CDR3 DNA sequence: TGTGCCAGCAGCCGATCGGGGTTAAATTCACCCCTCCACTTT.